This T cell receptor (beta chain) was obtained from a study of spatial heterogeneity in lung cancer. As for the study in general: As counted in raw reads, each unique TCR and UMI combination appeared more than ten times on average.

Germline V lookup: CDR1 SGHTA, CDR2 FQGTGA. CDR3 length equals 16 residues. The V and J ends lost 4 bases and 0 bases respectively, with 14 bases between them. Time point in this sample: sample taken at primary tumor resection. The donors were 72 patients with non-small cell lung cancer that was early-stage and untreated. Unsorted whole RNA from tumor, nontumor lung or frozen PBMC underwent sequencing. This clonotype has ten or more counts. Every TCR cDNA molecule bore its own unique molecular identifier. TCRdb fed the 5' RACE reads into MiXCR, producing one record per CDR3 protein. The table includes 39,000 or so distinct CDR3 sequences, 7.5% detected once.

The chain couples TRBV7-3 to TRBJ2-3; D is perhaps TRBD1 (5 bases). The sequences come from PBMCs, collected at surgery. The clonotype was recovered from a male donor with early-stage non-small cell lung cancer. The CDR3 here is CASSSLAGLSTDTQYF. CDR3 bases: TGTGCCAGCAGCTCGCTCGCAGGGCTTAGCACAGATACGCAGTATTTT.